Listed below are T cell receptor beta chains from one sample, sequenced in a study of T cell responses to AZD1222 COVID-19 vaccine. Here immunoSEQ multiplex PCR was the method, and the copy in TCRdb shows in-frame clones only, minus some. The repertoire consists of 100,000 to 150,000 clones, with around 93% occurring once and the leading ten covering approximately 1%. The specimen was peripheral blood, collected on day 0 of AZD1222 vaccination. The source of these receptors is an adult in good health. The CDR3 runs from the conserved cysteine through the conserved F or W. Fields, in order: CDR3 protein, CDR3 DNA, clone size, J gene, V gene, D gene. The D gene is left open where the match is weak. Not every row has a clone size; where given, it reads once, few, many or a size class.

CDR3 protein: CASSSPTERNTEAFF
CDR3 DNA: TGTGCCAGCAGTTCCCCGACAGAGCGGAACACTGAAGCTTTCTTT
clone size: once
J gene: TRBJ1-1
V gene: TRBV6-5
D gene: NA

CDR3 protein: CASSATGANTGELFF
CDR3 DNA: TGTGCCAGCAGCGCAACCGGGGCTAACACCGGGGAGCTGTTTTTT
clone size: once
J gene: TRBJ2-2
V gene: TRBV9
D gene: NA

CDR3 protein: CASSKRTGTDYNEQFF
CDR3 DNA: TGTGCCAGCAGCAAAAGGACCGGGACGGATTACAATGAGCAGTTCTTC
clone size: few
J gene: TRBJ2-1
V gene: TRBV21-1
D gene: NA

CDR3 protein: CSVDGRGQPQETQYF
CDR3 DNA: TGCAGCGTTGATGGAAGAGGGCAGCCACAAGAGACCCAGTACTTC
clone size: NA
J gene: TRBJ2-5
V gene: TRBV29-1
D gene: NA

CDR3 protein: CAADSLNQPQHF
CDR3 DNA: TGTGCCGCCGACAGCCTCAATCAGCCCCAGCATTTT
clone size: NA
J gene: TRBJ1-5
V gene: TRBV24-1
D gene: NA

CDR3 protein: CASSLETGGSGNTIYF
CDR3 DNA: TGTGCCAGCAGCTTGGAGACAGGGGGCTCTGGAAACACCATATATTTT
clone size: NA
J gene: TRBJ1-3
V gene: TRBV5-5
D gene: TRBD1

CDR3 protein: CASSLEYYNEQFF
CDR3 DNA: TGTGCCAGCAGCTTAGAGTACTACAATGAGCAGTTCTTC
clone size: NA
J gene: TRBJ2-1
V gene: TRBV11-3
D gene: NA

CDR3 protein: CSASKVHLGSNQPQHF
CDR3 DNA: TGCAGTGCTAGTAAAGTCCACCTGGGAAGCAATCAGCCCCAGCATTTT
clone size: NA
J gene: TRBJ1-5
V gene: TRBV20-1
D gene: NA

CDR3 protein: CASSYSRGTEAFF
CDR3 DNA: TGTGCCAGCAGTTACTCGAGAGGGACTGAAGCTTTCTTT
clone size: NA
J gene: TRBJ1-1
V gene: TRBV6-6
D gene: NA

CDR3 protein: CASSYTRSTTYEQYF
CDR3 DNA: TGTGCCAGCAGTTACACAAGGAGTACCACCTACGAGCAGTACTTC
clone size: NA
J gene: TRBJ2-7
V gene: TRBV6-5
D gene: NA

CDR3 protein: CASSVTPRHADTQYF
CDR3 DNA: TGTGCCAGCAGCGTGACTCCCCGCCACGCGGATACGCAGTATTTT
clone size: NA
J gene: TRBJ2-3
V gene: TRBV9
D gene: NA

CDR3 protein: CASSTWTGPSYEQYF
CDR3 DNA: TGCGCCAGCAGCACCTGGACAGGCCCCAGCTACGAGCAGTACTTC
clone size: once
J gene: TRBJ2-7
V gene: TRBV5-1
D gene: TRBD1

CDR3 protein: CASSTHRAPRDGNQPQHF
CDR3 DNA: TGTGCCAGTAGTACCCACAGGGCCCCCAGGGATGGCAATCAGCCCCAGCATTTT
clone size: NA
J gene: TRBJ1-5
V gene: TRBV19
D gene: NA

CDR3 protein: CASSLEGVGQYF
CDR3 DNA: TGCGCCAGCAGCTTGGAAGGGGTTGGGCAGTACTTC
clone size: NA
J gene: TRBJ2-7
V gene: TRBV5-1
D gene: NA

CDR3 protein: CASSINKARGPINYGYTF
CDR3 DNA: TGTGCCAGTAGTATAAATAAAGCCAGGGGGCCGATCAACTATGGCTACACCTTC
clone size: NA
J gene: TRBJ1-2
V gene: TRBV19
D gene: TRBD1

CDR3 protein: CASSPQPGGDNYGYTF
CDR3 DNA: TGCGCCAGCAGCCCCCAGCCGGGGGGCGACAACTATGGCTACACCTTC
clone size: once
J gene: TRBJ1-2
V gene: TRBV5-1
D gene: NA

CDR3 protein: CASSYREGYGYTF
CDR3 DNA: TGTGCCAGCAGTTACAGGGAAGGCTATGGCTACACCTTC
clone size: NA
J gene: TRBJ1-2
V gene: TRBV12-3/TRBV12-4
D gene: NA